This TCR beta chain was identified during a study of blood T cell repertoires in COVID-19. Study summary: PBMCs, B-cell-depleted T cells, or T cells were the source of the cDNA or gDNA that made up the material.

TCRdb's copy holds only in-frame clones and misses some; the assay was immunoSEQ multiplex PCR. The sample contains almost 400,000 clones, approximately 90% of which appear only once. The participants were between roughly 18 and 100 years old and came from 24 US areas. Membership in each cohort depended on participant-reported clinical history. This CDR3 spans 15 amino acids. Germline values: CDR1 ENHRY, CDR2 SYGVKD. J gave up 11 bases and V 0 bases, and 5 bases lay outside the gene matches. This chain joins TRBV10-3 and TRBJ1-6; TRBD1 matches 9 bases. Sequencing was done on a sample of PBMCs or T cells enriched from blood (not recorded which). The sequence was obtained from a woman in her 30s with acute COVID-19. The CDR3 protein is CAISESEGQGTPLHF. CDR3 coding DNA: TGTGCCATCAGTGAGTCCGAGGGACAGGGTACACCCCTCCACTTT.